One sample yielded the 2 T cell receptor beta chains listed below, sequenced in a study of molecular identifiers for immune sequencing clone quantification. TCRdb recomputed calls from the PCR reads with MiXCR, one row per CDR3 protein. The sample shows 460,000 or so distinct CDR3 sequences, 20% to 25% of them seen only once. Sequencing was performed on naive CD8+ T cells from blood, with Jurkat cell RNA spiked in. The subset here: FACS-sorted CD8+CD4-CCR7+CD45RA+ naive T cells. The receptors were sampled from a human donor in good health. Some libraries in this study had Jurkat cell RNA spiked in.

The rearrangement links TRBV12-3 or TRBV12-4 to TRBJ2-1; TRBD2 matches 8 bases. The CDR3 has 14 residues. V was clipped by 5 bases and J by 7 bases; unmatched bases: 7. The CDR3 coding sequence is TGTGCCAGCAGTGGGGATACTAGCGGAAATGAGCAGTTCTTC. Translating gives CASSGDTSGNEQFF.

This clonotype has a single count. A much larger clone sits a single nucleotide away, making a read error possible. J is TRBJ2-3 and V is TRBV13, with 8 bases fitting TRBD1. Per the germline V gene, CDR1 is PRHDT and CDR2 is FYEKMQ (reference sequence). The CDR3 contains 17 residues. V gave up 1 base and J gave up 3 bases; unmatched junction bases: 9. The CDR3 nucleotides read TGTGCCAGCAGCTTAGAGCAGGGGGCGAGTTCTACAGATACGCAGTATTTT. Residues: CASSLEQGASSTDTQYF. The full variable domain, rest sourced from reference TRBV13 and TRBJ2-3, is AAGVIQSPRHLIKEKRETATLKCYPIPRHDTVYWYQQGPGQDPQFLISFYEKMQSDKGSIPDRFSAQQFSDYHSELNMSSLELGDSALYFCASSLEQGASSTDTQYFGPGTRLTVL.